The rows below give T cell receptor beta chains drawn from one sample of a study of blood T cell repertoires in COVID-19. The method was immunoSEQ multiplex PCR; TCRdb's version includes in-frame clones alone and lacks a portion of them. The table includes more than 100,000 clones, about 86% detected once. The sample consisted of peripheral blood. The receptors come from a human donor in a cohort sampled during active COVID-19. Both conserved end residues are trimmed from each CDR3. The D gene is left open where the match is weak.

V | D | CDR3
TRBV5-1 | TRBD2 | ASSLAPSGGPSSYNEQF
TRBV13 | NA | ASSLAGIGNTIY
TRBV5-1 | TRBD2 | ASSPGGGVKNIQY
TRBV7-8 | NA | ASSLVGQGGEKLF
TRBV28 | NA | ASSHGGGGDQPQH
TRBV6-5 | TRBD1 | ASSYDGTGGGYEQY
TRBV7-2 | NA | ASSLAGGATNQPQH
TRBV19 | TRBD1 | ASSTQGQGEQY
TRBV18 | NA | ASSPPSGGRISEQF
TRBV5-5 | TRBD2 | ASSLGTRPQDTQY
TRBV10-1 | NA | ATMDNLGSPLH
TRBV5-1 | TRBD1 | ASSLGQGLVEQY
TRBV14 | NA | ASSQVSQGTQY